This T cell receptor (beta chain) emerged from a study of OX40 agonist ivuxolimab in advanced cancers. Study as a whole: Males comprised approximately 81% of the group, whose mean age was approximately 60 years (range 23 to 79). Anti-PD-1, anti-PD-L1 or anti-CTLA-4 therapy given earlier was allowed, and approximately 43% had some.

Sequencing used immunoSEQ multiplex PCR; TCRdb keeps in-frame clones, though not all of them. The sample consists of over 100,000 clones, 80% to 90% of them appearing once. This CDR3 is built from 14 residues. V gave up 10 bases and J gave up 6 bases, with 16 bases separating them. Germline loops: CDR1 MNHNS, CDR2 SASEGT. The sequencing here drew on CD4+ or CD8+ T cells sorted from blood, taken in a trial of the OX40 agonist ivuxolimab. This clonotype was sampled from an adult with an advanced solid tumor such as melanoma, head and neck, liver or kidney cancer. The V gene is TRBV6-1, the J gene TRBJ2-6, with D uncertain. In DNA, the CDR3 is TGTGCCACAGCCGTTGGCTGGCAGGCCAACGTCCTGACTTTC. Encoded protein: CATAVGWQANVLTF.